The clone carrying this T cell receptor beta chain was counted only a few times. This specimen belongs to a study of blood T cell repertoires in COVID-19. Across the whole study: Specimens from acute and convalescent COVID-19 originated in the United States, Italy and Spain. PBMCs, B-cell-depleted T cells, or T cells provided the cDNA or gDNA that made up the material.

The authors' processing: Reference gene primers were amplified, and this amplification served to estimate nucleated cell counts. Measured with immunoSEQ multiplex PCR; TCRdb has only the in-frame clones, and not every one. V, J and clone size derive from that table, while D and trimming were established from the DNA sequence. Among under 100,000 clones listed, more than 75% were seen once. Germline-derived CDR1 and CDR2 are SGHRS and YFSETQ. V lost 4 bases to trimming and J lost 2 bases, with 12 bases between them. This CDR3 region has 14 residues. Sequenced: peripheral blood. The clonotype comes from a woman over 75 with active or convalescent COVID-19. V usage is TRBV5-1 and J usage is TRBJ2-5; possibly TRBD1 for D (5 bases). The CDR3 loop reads CASSPGGAQETQYF. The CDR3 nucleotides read TGCGCCAGCAGCCCTGGTGGGGCACAAGAGACCCAGTACTTC.